The present entry profiles one TCR beta chain with its context. What it binds is not known. A second PCR of about 7 to 12 cycles used a sample-barcoded 5' primer and a J-beta primer mix. Every cDNA molecule carried a tag from a template-switch adaptor bearing 12 random nucleotides. MiXCR, run by TCRdb on the 5' RACE reads, gives a single entry per CDR3 protein. The sample gives over a million distinct CDR3 sequences, approximately 42% of which show up once; 4% is in the top ten. The CDR3 sequence is 12 residues long. CDR1 and CDR2 from the germline V gene are SGHRS and YFSETQ. The source of the sample is a study of blood T cells in healthy people across ages. General study points: Unsorted PBMC material precluded a definitive naive versus antigen-experienced comparison. TCR beta diversity per million T cells fell roughly linearly with age. Any changes in expanded clonotypes were possibly confounded, as donor CMV status remained unknown.

Sequenced input: blood. V is TRBV5-1 and J is TRBJ2-5; D is perhaps TRBD2 (6 bases). The end of the DNA aligns better with TRBJ2-7, so the J call may be wrong. This TCR derives from a woman younger than 35 in good health. The DNA for the CDR3 is TGCGCCAGCAGCTTCGACGGGGGCGAGCAGTACTTC. Translating it yields CASSFDGGEQYF.